This entry lists 2 T cell receptor beta chains sequenced from one sample in a study of shared clonotypes between healthy human individuals. Sequencing used immunoSEQ multiplex PCR; TCRdb keeps in-frame clones, though not all of them. In the table there are over 1.5 million clones, approximately 98% of which are singletons. Sequencing input: naive CD4+ T cells sorted from blood. Documented subset: CD45RA+ positively selected. The receptors shown here come from a man in his thirties or forties in good health.

This chain uses TRBV9 with TRBJ1-4; TRBD1 agrees at 9 bases. V trimming: 4 bases; J trimming: 8 bases; junction bases outside the gene matches: 9. The CDR3 totals 15 residues. The germline gives CDR1 SGDLS, CDR2 YYNGEE. In DNA form, the CDR3 reads TGTGCCAGCAGCTTTTGGGACAGGGAGGGCGAAAAACTGTTTTTT. Protein product: CASSFWDREGEKLFF.

J is TRBJ2-3 and V is TRBV7-9; 15 bases are shared with TRBD2. V was pared by 5 bases and J by 5 bases, with 5 bases of the junction left unmatched. This CDR3 spans 16 amino acids. CDR1 is SEHNR and CDR2 is FQNEAQ in the germline V gene (reference sequence). In DNA, the CDR3 is TGTGCCAGCAGCACGGGACTAGCGGGAGGAGGAGATACGCAGTATTTT. It yields the protein CASSTGLAGGGDTQYF.